Below are 18 T cell receptor beta chains sequenced from a single sample in a study of CD8 T cell repertoires and HIV-1 epitope variants. The antigens of these receptors remain unknown. Profiled with immunoSEQ multiplex PCR; TCRdb holds only in-frame clones, not every one. The data show thousands of clones, about three fifths seen once. Specimen: cultured CD8+ T cells derived from PBMCs. The receptors come from a male donor with HIV.

The chain uses TRBV29-1 and TRBJ2-2, with D perhaps TRBD2 (6 bases). With 4 bases removed from V and 6 bases from J, the gap between germline ends came to 12 bases. This CDR3 region has 13 residues. From germline, CDR1 is SQVTM and CDR2 ANQGSEA. In nucleotides, the CDR3 is TGCAGCGTTGCAAGGGACTCGGCCGGGGAGCTGTTTTTT. Protein: CSVARDSAGELFF.

The chain carries TRBV13 and TRBJ2-5, with D possibly being TRBD2 (5 bases). V lost 1 base and J 1 base, leaving 7 bases between the germline ends. This CDR3 has 14 amino acids. Germline V gene sequence: CDR1 PRHDT, CDR2 FYEKMQ (reference sequence). The DNA of the CDR3 is TGTGCCAGCAGCTTAGAGGCGGGCCAAGAGACCCAGTACTTC. Translated, it gives CASSLEAGQETQYF.

The J gene is TRBJ1-4, the V gene TRBV7-9; D unresolved. Per the germline V gene, CDR1 is SEHNR and CDR2 is FQNEAQ (reference sequence). This CDR3 spans 14 amino acids. The V gene lost 1 base and the J gene lost 10 bases, with 13 bases spanning the gap. CDR3 sequence reads: CASSLVTGEVKLFF. CDR3 nucleotides: TGTGCCAGCAGCTTAGTAACCGGGGAGGTAAAACTGTTTTTT.

The table lists this clone with a few counts. The V gene is TRBV15, the J gene TRBJ1-4, with a weak D call TRBD1 (6 bases). The CDR3 is 14 residues long. CDR1 is LNHNV, CDR2 YYDKDF, per germline (reference sequence). V was trimmed by 0 bases and J by 8 bases, leaving 10 bases between them. This CDR3 is CATSRDRGGEKLFF. The CDR3 nucleotides read TGTGCCACCAGCAGAGACAGGGGTGGGGAAAAACTGTTTTTT.

This clone was observed a few times. This chain uses TRBV5-6 with TRBJ2-7, with D perhaps matching TRBD1 (5 bases). CDR3 length: 14 residues. Trimming left V 2 bases short and J 2 bases short, with 11 bases between. CDR1 is SGHDT and CDR2 is YYEEEE in the germline V gene. CDR3 in amino acids: CASSFGTGTYEQYF. The CDR3 nucleotides read TGTGCCAGCAGCTTTGGAACAGGCACCTACGAGCAGTACTTC.

This chain uses TRBV12-5 with TRBJ2-1; D remains unclear. Germline V gives CDR1 LGHNT, CDR2 FRNRAP. This CDR3 comprises 14 residues. Trimming took 4 bases from V and 4 from J, leaving 11 bases between them. For the CDR3, the DNA is TGTGCTAGTGGTTGGGATGGGCAATACAATGAGCAGTTCTTC. It specifies CASGWDGQYNEQFF.

The rearrangement links TRBV13 to TRBJ1-2; D possibly corresponds to TRBD1 (5 bases). This CDR3 region has 15 residues. Germline V lookup: CDR1 PRHDT, CDR2 FYEKMQ (reference sequence). The ends were cut back, 1 base at V and 4 bases at J, with 13 bases in the middle. CDR3 in DNA: TGTGCCAGCAGCTTAGAAGGGGCGCGTAGCTATGGCTACACCTTC. Translation gives CASSLEGARSYGYTF.

V gene TRBV9 combines with J gene TRBJ2-7; D is possibly TRBD1 (6 bases). The V and J ends lost 3 bases and 3 bases respectively, with 10 bases between them. The germline gives CDR1 SGDLS, CDR2 YYNGEE. The CDR3 totals 13 residues. The DNA of the CDR3 is TGTGCCAGCAGCGAGGGGGAAGGCTACGAGCAGTACTTC. Its protein product is CASSEGEGYEQYF. The full variable domain, rest sourced from reference TRBV9 and TRBJ2-7, is DSGVTQTPKHLITATGQRVTLRCSPRSGDLSVYWYQQSLDQGLQFLIQYYNGEERAKGNILERFSAQQFPDLHSELNLSSLELGDSALYFCASSEGEGYEQYFGPGTRLTVT.

Only one count was recorded for this clone. The V call is TRBV7-2, the J call TRBJ2-7; 10 nucleotides agree with TRBD2. The CDR3 spans 16 residues. With V trimmed by 4 bases and J by 5 bases, 11 bases remained unmatched. Germline values: CDR1 SGHTA, CDR2 FQGNSA. This CDR3 reads CASSSTGLAGVHEQYF. The CDR3, as DNA: TGTGCCAGCAGCTCGACGGGCCTAGCGGGAGTCCACGAGCAGTACTTC.

Turning to this clone: An end of the junction does not agree with germline; a read error may underlie this. This sequence joins TRBV4-2 and TRBJ2-1; 9 bases align to TRBD1. Germline V gives CDR1 LGHNA, CDR2 YNFKEQ. This CDR3 is built from 14 residues. CDR3 amino acids: CASSPGTGINEQLF. In nucleotides, the CDR3 is TGTGCCAGCAGCCCCGGGACAGGGATCAATGAGCAGCTCTTC.

The chain joins TRBV7-7 to TRBJ2-2; 7 bases are a match to TRBD2. Germline CDR1 is SSHAT and CDR2 is FNYEAQ (reference sequence). The CDR3 has 16 amino acids. The ends lost 4 bases at V and 1 base at J; junction bases unmatched: 6. CDR3 nucleotides: TGTGCCAGCAGCTCTTTTCCGGGGGGGAACACCGGGGAGCTGTTTTTT. Translation: CASSSFPGGNTGELFF.

This sequence joins TRBV5-6 and TRBJ2-3; 7 bases match TRBD1. The CDR3 totals 14 residues. Trimming removed 2 bases from V and 6 bases from J; junction bases left unmatched: 6. CDR1 SGHDT and CDR2 YYEEEE come from the germline V gene. The CDR3 DNA follows: TGTGCCAGCAGCTTTTGGCAGGGGGATGATACGCAGTATTTT. Encoded protein: CASSFWQGDDTQYF.

As to this clone: The sample has other DNA sequences that encode this CDR3 too. The chain carries TRBV27 and TRBJ1-6, with TRBD1 matching 8 bases. Germline lookup yields CDR1 MNHEY and CDR2 SMNVEV (reference sequence). CDR3 length equals 17 residues. Germline trimming cut 0 bases from V and 7 bases from J; bases unmatched to any gene: 8. The CDR3 DNA reads as TGTGCCAGCAGTTTATCGCTGACAGGGGCTTGGAATTCACCCCTCCACTTT. Translating it yields CASSLSLTGAWNSPLHF.

The gene calls are TRBV28 and TRBJ2-5; D is perhaps TRBD1 or TRBD2 (6 bases each). This CDR3 has 17 amino acids. V was cut by 6 bases and J by 1 base, with 21 bases left in between. The germline gives CDR1 MDHEN, CDR2 SYDVKM. The CDR3 coding sequence is TGTGCCAGCAGCACCGGCTGGGGGGCGGGGACCCAAGAGACCCAGTACTTC. Translated, it gives CASSTGWGAGTQETQYF.

The genes are TRBV7-2 and TRBJ2-1, with 9 positions matching TRBD1. Germline CDR1 is SGHTA and CDR2 is FQGNSA. Trimming took 3 bases from V and 0 from J; bases not matched to a gene: 0. The CDR3 extends over 15 amino acids. CDR3: CASSLGQGSYNEQFF. The CDR3 DNA sequence: TGTGCCAGCAGCTTGGGACAGGGCTCCTACAATGAGCAGTTCTTC.

The rearrangement joins TRBV6-5 to TRBJ2-2; 10 bases map to TRBD1. CDR3 size: 15 residues. Germline V gives CDR1 MNHEY, CDR2 SVGAGI. Trimming removed 4 bases from V and 7 bases from J; junction bases left unmatched: 6. CDR3 protein: CASSLTGGRSGELFF. CDR3 in DNA: TGTGCCAGCAGTTTGACAGGGGGCAGGAGCGGGGAGCTGTTTTTT.

This clone was picked up a small number of times. CDR3 region: CATQTGSYNEQFF. The CDR3 coding sequence is TGTGCCACACAGACAGGTTCCTACAATGAGCAGTTCTTC. The chain uses TRBV6-5 and TRBJ2-1, with D possibly matching TRBD1 (6 bases). Germline V gene lookup returns CDR1 MNHEY and CDR2 SVGAGI. The ends were cut back, 10 bases at V and 1 base at J, with 11 bases in the middle. The CDR3 sequence is 13 residues long.

CDR3 DNA: TGTGCCAGCAGGAGCCGACTAGCGGCCCTCAATGAGCAGTTCTTC. Its protein product is CASRSRLAALNEQFF. The genes are TRBV28 and TRBJ2-1, with TRBD2 identical over 9 bases. The germline CDR1 and CDR2 sequences are MDHEN and SYDVKM. CDR3 length: 15 amino acids. V gave up 6 bases and J gave up 6 bases; unmatched junction bases: 9.